This TCR beta chain was sequenced for a study of control samples from healthy donors and cancer patients (TCRdb year 2020). For this clone: Its antigen specificity is not known. Base qualities are missing; no much larger clone stands one base away.

Library creation used the immunoSEQ multiplex PCR assay. Imported from immuneACCESS, the table was reduced by TCRdb to in-frame sequences with V and J called. These copies leave out some clones; in studies compared against another copy, an unresolved V gene accounts for under half, and the cause of the remainder is not known. The sample has approximately 71,000 clones on record, approximately 89% of them singletons. The ten largest clones capture about a fifth of the sample. V drops 0 bases and J drops 6 bases, leaving 9 bases in between. The CDR3 contains 13 residues, cysteine and phenylalanine counted. Left in the record is the CDR3 DNA by itself, 39 bases read in frame from the first base. The germline V gene yields SGHDT for CDR1 and YYEEEE for CDR2.

The sequenced sample consisted of PBMCs. The chain uses TRBV5-6 and TRBJ2-5, with the identity of the D gene unclear. This TCR came from a man between 60 and 75 years old with lung cancer. The sequenced DNA is TGTGCCAGCAGCTTGGGCATGGTGCAGACCCAGTACTTC. Translated, it gives CASSLGMVQTQYF.